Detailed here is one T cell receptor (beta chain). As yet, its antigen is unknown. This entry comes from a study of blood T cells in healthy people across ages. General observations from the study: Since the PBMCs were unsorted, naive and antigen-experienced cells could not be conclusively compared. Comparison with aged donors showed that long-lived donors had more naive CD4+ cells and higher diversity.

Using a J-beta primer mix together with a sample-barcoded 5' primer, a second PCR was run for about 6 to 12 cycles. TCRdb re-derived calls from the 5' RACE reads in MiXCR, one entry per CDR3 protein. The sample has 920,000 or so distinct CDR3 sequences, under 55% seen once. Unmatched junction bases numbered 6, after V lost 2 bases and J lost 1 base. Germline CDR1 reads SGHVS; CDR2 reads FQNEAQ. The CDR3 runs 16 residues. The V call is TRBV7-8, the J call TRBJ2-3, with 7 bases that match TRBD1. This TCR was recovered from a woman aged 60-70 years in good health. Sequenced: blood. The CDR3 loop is CASSLRGPGGTDTQYF. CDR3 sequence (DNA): TGTGCCAGCAGCTTAAGGGGGCCGGGCGGCACAGATACGCAGTATTTT.